This passage covers 6 T cell receptor beta chains from one sample sequenced in a study of identifying expanded T cells in peripheral blood. Clones were read by immunoSEQ multiplex PCR, and TCRdb kept only the in-frame ones, dropping some. The profile shows about 80,000 clones, about 87% of them singletons. The source material was blood. All receptors derive from a person aged 18 to 75 in good health.

This chain joins TRBV18 and TRBJ2-1, with 9 bases that match TRBD2. This CDR3 is 15 amino acids long. After removal of 4 bases from V and 8 bases from J, the junction contained 9 bases not matched to a gene. Germline-derived CDR1 and CDR2 are KGHSH and LQKENI. The CDR3 DNA reads as TGTGCCAGCTCACTCGCGGGGGGGCCGAATCATGAGCAGTTCTTC. Protein product: CASSLAGGPNHEQFF.

The genes are TRBV7-2 and TRBJ1-3; D unresolved. The CDR3 sequence is 15 residues long. Trimming shortened V by 3 bases and J by 3 bases, and 12 bases separated the two germline ends. Germline-derived CDR1 and CDR2 are SGHTA and FQGNSA. CDR3: CASSFRQDRGNTIYF. The CDR3 DNA sequence: TGTGCCAGCAGCTTCAGACAAGACCGTGGAAACACCATATATTTT. The full variable domain, rest sourced from reference TRBV7-2 and TRBJ1-3, is GAGVSQSPSNKVTEKGKDVELRCDPISGHTALYWYRQSLGQGLEFLIYFQGNSAPDKSGLPSDRFSAERTGGSVSTLTIQRTQQEDSAVYLCASSFRQDRGNTIYFGEGSWLTVV.

The chain links TRBV4-1 to TRBJ2-7; 9 bases fit TRBD1. The CDR3 length is 15 residues. V lost 0 bases and J lost 5; bases outside the gene matches: 5. Germline V gene lookup returns CDR1 MGHRA and CDR2 YSYEKL. In nucleotides, the CDR3 is TGCGCCAGCAGCCAAGAACCGGGACAGGGTAACGAGCAGTACTTC. Translated, it gives CASSQEPGQGNEQYF.

The rearrangement uses TRBV19 and TRBJ2-3; 10 nucleotides agree with TRBD2. This CDR3 has 14 residues. CDR1 LNHDA and CDR2 SQIVND come from the germline V gene (reference sequence). With V trimmed by 6 bases and J by 2 bases, 2 bases remained unmatched. In DNA form, the CDR3 reads TGTGCCAGTAGAGCGGGGGGGCCCACAGATACGCAGTATTTT. The encoded protein is CASRAGGPTDTQYF.

V is TRBV19 and J is TRBJ1-1, with no clear D. The CDR3 spans 16 residues. Looked up from germline, CDR1 is LNHDA and CDR2 is SQIVND (reference sequence). The V and J ends lost 1 base and 0 bases respectively, with 12 bases between them. This chain's CDR3 is CASSIGRGGLNTEAFF. The CDR3, as DNA: TGTGCCAGTAGTATAGGTCGGGGAGGGTTGAACACTGAAGCTTTCTTT.

The chain links TRBV23-1 to TRBJ1-3; 8 nucleotides agree with TRBD1. TRBV23-1 is classed as an ORF, of uncertain function. CDR3 length: 16 residues. The J segment lost 0 bases and the V segment lost 2 bases, leaving 3 bases of the junction unmatched. The CDR3 sequence is CASSQGDRSSGNTIYF. In DNA form, the CDR3 reads TGCGCCAGCAGTCAAGGGGACAGGAGCTCTGGAAACACCATATATTTT.